This TCR beta chain was captured by sequencing in a study of vaccination effects on CD4 cells after COVID-19. Study-level information: Participants were given two doses of BNT162b2 or mRNA-1273 vaccine. Overall study findings and caveats: Clonal contraction was marked in infection- and vaccine-induced clones late after vaccination.

Profiling relied on immunoSEQ multiplex PCR, and the TCRdb table lists in-frame clones only, not all of them. The data show tens of thousands of clones, roughly 73% seen once. This clone has just one count. Its specificity is unknown. Germline loops: CDR1 SGDLS, CDR2 YYNGEE. The CDR3 consists of 16 residues. V lost 0 bases and J lost 5, with 12 bases in between. Under the ViraFEST assay, PBMC were stimulated with viral peptide pools so that antigen-specific CD4+ T cells expanded. Sequencing was performed afterwards. Researchers isolated CD4+ T cells once approximately 10 days of culture had elapsed. Nucleocapsid antibodies stayed negative before and after vaccination, showing no earlier SARS-CoV-2 infection. Wells containing a few million PBMC each were cultured with 9 to 10 IU/ml IL-2 and 7.5 to 10 ug/ml peptides.

The sample here was CD4+ T cells from PBMCs cultured with HCoV-OC43 spike peptides, taken before COVID-19 vaccination. Regarding subset: HCoV-OC43 spike overlapping peptide pool stimulation. This sequence joins TRBV9 and TRBJ1-6, with D possibly matching TRBD1 (5 bases). This TCR was recovered from a human donor who received a COVID-19 vaccine. This CDR3 reads CASSVGGGTDNSPLHF. The CDR3 bases are TGTGCCAGCAGCGTAGGCGGCGGGACCGATAATTCACCCCTCCACTTT.